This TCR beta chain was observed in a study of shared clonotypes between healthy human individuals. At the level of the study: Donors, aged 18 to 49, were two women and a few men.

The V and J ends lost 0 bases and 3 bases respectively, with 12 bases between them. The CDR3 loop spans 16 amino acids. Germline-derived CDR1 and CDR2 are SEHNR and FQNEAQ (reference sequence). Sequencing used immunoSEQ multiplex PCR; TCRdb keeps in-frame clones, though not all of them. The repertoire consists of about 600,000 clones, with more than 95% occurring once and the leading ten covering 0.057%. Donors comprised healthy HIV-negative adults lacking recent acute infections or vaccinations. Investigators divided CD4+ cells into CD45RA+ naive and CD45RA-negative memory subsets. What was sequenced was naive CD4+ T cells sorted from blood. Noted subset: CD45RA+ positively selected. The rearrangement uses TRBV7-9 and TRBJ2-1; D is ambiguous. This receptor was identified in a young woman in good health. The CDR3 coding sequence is TGTGCCAGCAGCTTAGCGCGGTCGAGCAACTACAATGAGCAGTTCTTC. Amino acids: CASSLARSSNYNEQFF.